This T cell receptor beta chain was found in a study of metastatic and nonmetastatic thyroid tumors. Looking at the study overall: Repertoires of blood and of tissue (tumor or nodule) from malignant and benign thyroid patients were compared.

TCRdb re-called the PCR reads through MiXCR. The sample has around 34,000 clones, around 19% seen once. V lost 0 bases and J lost 3; bases outside the gene matches: 16. Germline V gene sequence: CDR1 MGHRA, CDR2 YSYEKL. This CDR3 has 19 residues. Patients were all untreated before their thyroid surgery. The rearrangement joins TRBV4-1 to TRBJ1-1; 7 nucleotides match TRBD1. Material: blood. The TCR was taken from a female donor with papillary thyroid cancer or a benign thyroid nodule (not recorded which). Some clones in this sample may be carry-over from other donors' samples. This CDR3 is CASSQERRPLRGHDTEAFF. The CDR3 DNA follows: TGCGCCAGCAGCCAAGAAAGGCGGCCACTAAGGGGGCATGACACTGAAGCTTTCTTT.